The 26 T cell receptor beta chains below were found in one sample sequenced in a study of identical twins. TCRdb redid the calling of the 5' RACE reads with MiXCR, one entry per CDR3 protein. The data contain about 1.7 million distinct CDR3 sequences, 32% of them seen just once; the ten biggest clones take up 0.27%. The sequencing sample was made of cord blood. Receptor source: a newborn girl in good health.

V and J are TRBV7-2 and TRBJ2-7, with 10 bases identical to TRBD2. The germline CDR1 and CDR2 sequences are SGHTA and FQGNSA. The CDR3 contains 16 residues. The ends lost 1 base at V and 7 bases at J; junction bases unmatched: 10. Here the CDR3 reads CASSLVSLAGDGEQYF. DNA for the CDR3: TGTGCCAGCAGCTTAGTCTCCCTAGCGGGGGATGGTGAGCAGTACTTC.

The V and J genes are TRBV4-1 and TRBJ2-1; 9 bases match TRBD2. The DNA matches TRBJ2-7 better at its end, which makes the J call doubtful. CDR3 length: 15 residues. Germline V gene sequence: CDR1 MGHRA, CDR2 YSYEKL. This chain's CDR3 is CASRAAGGSYNEQYF. CDR3 sequence (DNA): TGCGCCAGCAGAGCAGCGGGGGGCTCCTACAATGAGCAGTACTTC.

This clonotype was detected ten times or more. The chain carries TRBV2 and TRBJ1-1; TRBD1 matches 10 bases. The length of the CDR3 is 13 residues. Germline V gene sequence: CDR1 SNHLY, CDR2 FYNNEI. V trimming: 11 bases; J trimming: 5 bases; junction bases outside the gene matches: 8. The CDR3 loop is CAVARDRGTEAFF. CDR3 bases: TGTGCCGTAGCCCGGGACAGGGGTACTGAAGCTTTCTTT.

This clonotype has a handful of counts. The genes are TRBV28 and TRBJ1-2; D uncertain. The length of the CDR3 is 14 residues. Germline V gene data show CDR1 as MDHEN and CDR2 as SYDVKM. The V end lost 3 bases, the J end lost 8 bases, and 16 bases lay between the germline ends. CDR3 bases: TGTGCCAGCAGTTTCCCGCAACATGGTAGGGGCTACACCTTC. Translation: CASSFPQHGRGYTF.

The genes are TRBV27 and TRBJ2-1; perhaps TRBD2 as D (6 bases). The J call could be wrong; TRBJ2-7 is a better fit for the DNA end. CDR3 size: 15 residues. Germline V gene data show CDR1 as MNHEY and CDR2 as SMNVEV (reference sequence). In DNA form, the CDR3 reads TGTGCCAGCAGCCTCCGGGACTGGAAATACAATGAGCAGTACTTC. Residues: CASSLRDWKYNEQYF.

This clonotype showed up just a few times. J is TRBJ2-3 and V is TRBV20-1; 7 positions agree with TRBD2. This CDR3 spans 13 amino acids. The ends lost 7 bases at V and 0 bases at J; junction bases unmatched: 4. CDR1 and CDR2 (germline): DFQATT, SNEGSKA (reference sequence). The CDR3 loop reads CSVMRESTDTQYF. CDR3 nucleotide sequence: TGCAGTGTTATGCGGGAGAGCACAGATACGCAGTATTTT.

The chain carries TRBV10-3 and TRBJ2-1; TRBD2 agrees at 7 bases. The V gene's germline CDR1 is ENHRY and CDR2 SYGVKD. The CDR3 has 15 amino acids. V shed 4 bases and J 5 bases; nucleotides not matched to a gene: 8. CDR3 sequence: CAISAGLLGDNEQFF. The CDR3 DNA reads as TGTGCCATCAGTGCGGGACTACTCGGGGACAATGAGCAGTTCTTC.

The sample holds a few counts of this clonotype. The rearrangement links TRBV12-3 or TRBV12-4 to TRBJ2-3; D perhaps matches TRBD1 (6 bases). The ends were cut back, 7 bases at V and 4 bases at J, with 18 bases in the middle. The CDR3 extends over 15 amino acids. CDR3 nucleotides: TGTGCCAGCACCATCGGGACACTAAAACCAGATACGCAGTATTTT. Translated, it gives CASTIGTLKPDTQYF.

The chain links TRBV25-1 to TRBJ1-6; D is possibly TRBD1 (6 bases). Germline CDR1 MGHDK, CDR2 SYGVNS. V was shortened by 7 bases and J by 10 bases, with 14 bases between the two germline ends. The CDR3 is 13 amino acids. CDR3 DNA: TGTGCCAGCAATGACAGGTTTTTCTCACCCCTCCACTTT. Encoded protein: CASNDRFFSPLHF. The whole variable domain, remainder taken from reference TRBV25-1 and TRBJ1-6, is EADIYQTPRYLVIGTGKKITLECSQTMGHDKMYWYQQDPGMELHLIHYSYGVNSTEKGDLSSESTVSRIRTEHFPLTLESARPSHTSQYLCASNDRFFSPLHFGNGTRLTVT.

This rearrangement joins TRBV6-1 to TRBJ2-7, with TRBD2 identical over 10 bases. The CDR3 is made up of 15 amino acids. The J segment lost 2 bases and the V segment lost 0 bases, leaving 1 base of the junction unmatched. Per the germline V gene, CDR1 is MNHNS and CDR2 is SASEGT. The CDR3 protein is CASSEAGLAAYEQYF. The CDR3 DNA reads as TGTGCCAGCAGTGAAGCTGGACTAGCGGCCTACGAGCAGTACTTC.

The chain couples TRBV9 to TRBJ2-7; the D gene is possibly TRBD2 (6 bases). Trimming took off 2 bases at V and 10 bases at J, with 19 bases between the two ends. CDR3 size: 14 residues. The germline gives CDR1 SGDLS, CDR2 YYNGEE. CDR3 protein: CASSVRGNQEAQYF. The CDR3 nucleotides are TGTGCCAGCAGCGTGCGGGGAAACCAAGAGGCCCAGTACTTC.

This clonotype has a handful of counts. This chain uses TRBV12-3 or TRBV12-4 with TRBJ1-5, with no clear D. The CDR3 covers 15 residues. Trimming cost V 5 bases and J 5 bases, with 16 bases left between them. CDR3 residues: CASSLKVGGYQPQHF. The CDR3 DNA reads TGTGCCAGCAGTCTAAAAGTTGGCGGGTATCAGCCCCAGCATTTT.

The chain uses TRBV20-1 and TRBJ2-7; the match to TRBD1 covers 8 bases. The last part of the DNA fits TRBJ2-5 better; the J call may be wrong. Germline values: CDR1 DFQATT, CDR2 SNEGSKA (reference sequence). This CDR3 contains 14 residues. The CDR3 sequence is CSASPGGKVETQYF. The CDR3 DNA reads as TGCAGTGCTAGCCCAGGGGGCAAAGTGGAGACCCAGTACTTC.

This clonotype has at least ten counts. This rearrangement joins TRBV7-8 to TRBJ2-3, with TRBD2 matching over 7 bases. The ends lost 1 base at V and 4 bases at J; junction bases unmatched: 5. CDR3 length: 15 residues. The V gene's germline CDR1 is SGHVS and CDR2 FQNEAQ. The CDR3 DNA reads as TGTGCCAGCAGCTTAGGTCCAGCGGGATCAGATACGCAGTATTTT. Encoded protein: CASSLGPAGSDTQYF.

The chain carries TRBV20-1 and TRBJ2-1; 8 nucleotides match TRBD1. CDR1 DFQATT and CDR2 SNEGSKA come from the germline V gene (reference sequence). V gave up 1 base and J gave up 10 bases; unmatched junction bases: 3. CDR3 length: 12 residues. The CDR3 DNA reads as TGCAGTGCTAGAGGACAGGGGTACGAGCAGTTCTTC. It yields the protein CSARGQGYEQFF.

Here the CDR3 reads CSAELGSYNEQYF. CDR3 DNA sequence: TGCAGTGCAGAACTAGGATCCTACAATGAGCAGTACTTC. This chain uses TRBV20-1 with TRBJ2-1, with TRBD2 as a possible D gene (5 bases). The assigned J gene may be wrong: the sequence end matches TRBJ2-7 better. CDR1 and CDR2 (germline): DFQATT, SNEGSKA (reference sequence). This CDR3 is built from 13 residues.

This clonotype appeared a few times. The chain has TRBV7-8 and TRBJ1-1; D is unresolved. Trimming removed 7 bases at V and 5 bases at J, with 8 bases between. Germline CDR1 reads SGHVS; CDR2 reads FQNEAQ. The CDR3 spans 11 residues. CDR3 DNA sequence: TGTGCCAGCAAGCGGGAGACTGAAGCTTTCTTT. Residues: CASKRETEAFF. The variable domain in full, with the rest retrieved from reference TRBV7-8 and TRBJ1-1, is GAGVSQSPRYKVAKRGQDVALRCDPISGHVSLFWYQQALGQGPEFLTYFQNEAQLDKSGLPSDRFFAERPEGSVSTLKIQRTQQEDSAVYLCASKRETEAFFGQGTRLTVV.

This clonotype was recorded many times. This chain uses TRBV6-1 with TRBJ1-2; a weak D match, TRBD1 (5 bases). Looked up from germline, CDR1 is MNHNS and CDR2 is SASEGT. The CDR3 totals 13 residues. The V end was cut by 7 bases, the J end by 4 bases, with 13 bases between. The CDR3 nucleotides are TGTGCCAGCAATCTACAGGTGTTCTATGGCTACACCTTC. Its protein is CASNLQVFYGYTF.

The J gene is TRBJ2-3, the V gene TRBV20-1; D uncertain. Looked up from germline, CDR1 is DFQATT and CDR2 is SNEGSKA (reference sequence). This CDR3 contains 14 residues. The germline V and J ends were trimmed by 5 bases and 0 bases, with 12 bases remaining between them. This CDR3 reads CSAFTRLSTDTQYF. The CDR3 bases are TGCAGTGCTTTCACCCGGCTCAGCACAGATACGCAGTATTTT.

The chain couples TRBV10-3 to TRBJ2-7; 8 bases align to TRBD1. Germline values: CDR1 ENHRY, CDR2 SYGVKD. The CDR3 has 13 residues. V shed 10 bases, J shed 7 bases, and the junction held 12 bases outside the gene matches. DNA for the CDR3: TGTGCCACCTGGGGACAGGCCCCCAATGAGCAGTACTTC. Amino acid sequence: CATWGQAPNEQYF.

J is TRBJ1-2 and V is TRBV20-1; D possibly corresponds to TRBD1 (5 bases). The germline CDR1 and CDR2 sequences are DFQATT and SNEGSKA (reference sequence). There are 14 residues in the CDR3. V shed 3 bases and J shed 4 bases, with 15 bases lying between them. Here the CDR3 reads CSASQTLDSYGYTF. The CDR3, as DNA: TGCAGTGCTAGCCAGACTTTAGACAGCTATGGCTACACCTTC.

The chain joins TRBV3-1 to TRBJ2-3; no firm D call. The V end lost 7 bases, the J end lost 5 bases, and 10 bases lay between the germline ends. Germline CDR1 reads LGHDT; CDR2 reads YNNKEL (reference sequence). The CDR3 has 12 amino acids. CDR3 sequence: CASTLRGDTQYF. CDR3 nucleotide sequence: TGTGCCAGCACCCTCAGAGGAGATACGCAGTATTTT.

The CDR3 bases are TGTGCCAGCAGCGTACAGGGGCGGGGTACGCAGTATTTT. This sequence encodes CASSVQGRGTQYF. V and J are TRBV27 and TRBJ2-3; tentatively, D is TRBD1 (7 bases). CDR3 length equals 13 residues. V was pared by 6 bases and J by 8 bases, with 15 bases between. CDR1 is MNHEY, CDR2 SMNVEV, per germline (reference sequence).

This clonotype has just a few counts. The chain uses TRBV6-1 and TRBJ2-1, with 13 bases matching TRBD2. J lost 8 bases, V lost 7 bases, and 5 bases had no gene match. The germline gives CDR1 MNHNS, CDR2 SASEGT. The length of the CDR3 is 14 residues. This CDR3 reads CASNQTSGGYEQFF. The CDR3 DNA sequence: TGTGCCAGCAACCAGACTAGCGGGGGGTATGAGCAGTTCTTC.

The V gene is TRBV29-1, the J gene TRBJ1-1; no clear D. Germline lookup yields CDR1 SQVTM and CDR2 ANQGSEA. Trimming took 4 bases from V and 6 from J, leaving 12 bases between them. The CDR3 loop spans 12 amino acids. CDR3 in DNA: TGCAGCGTTGCCTTCGCGATCCCTGAAGCTTTCTTT. The encoded protein is CSVAFAIPEAFF.

The table lists this clonotype with many counts. The chain recombines TRBV7-2 with TRBJ2-3; maybe TRBD1 (6 bases). V was shortened by 2 bases and J by 1 base, with 10 bases between the two germline ends. This CDR3 comprises 15 residues. Germline V gene sequence: CDR1 SGHTA, CDR2 FQGNSA. The CDR3 DNA reads as TGTGCCAGCAGCTTATGGGCAGGGGGCACAGATACGCAGTATTTT. This encodes CASSLWAGGTDTQYF.